These 9 T cell receptor beta chains were sequenced from one sample in a study of T-cell memory formation after mild COVID-19 (dated by TCRdb to about 2021). Libraries were prepared through 5' RACE. Data came from an Illumina NovaSeq 6000. Starting from the raw public reads, TCRdb applied fastp trimming at Q25, assembled clones with MiXCR and retained in-frame beta chains. Under each unique CDR3 protein, matching rows form one entry showing the most common genes and DNA. The sample table holds 450,000 to 700,000 distinct CDR3 sequences, of which about a sixth were seen once. The top ten hold around 13% of the sample. The sequencing input was PBMCs or a T cell subset sorted from them (not recorded which). These TCRs come from an adult woman who had mild COVID-19 (a few samples of this study predate the infection). The sample titles of this study are shuffled in the database, so cell type and time point are left out; the donor was told from shared clones.

The rearrangement joins TRBV5-6 to TRBJ1-2; TRBD1 matches at 9 bases. V was pared by 4 bases and J by 7 bases, with 8 bases of the junction left unmatched. The CDR3 length is 14 residues. Germline lookup yields CDR1 SGHDT and CDR2 YYEEEE. The CDR3 DNA reads TGTGCCAGCAGCCCCGGGACAGGGTCTTTTGGCTACACCTTC. As protein: CASSPGTGSFGYTF.

The rearrangement uses TRBV3-1 and TRBJ2-7; 7 positions agree with TRBD1. V lost 5 bases to trimming and J lost 6 bases; unmatched junction nucleotides: 13. The CDR3 runs to 15 residues. Per the germline V gene, CDR1 is LGHDT and CDR2 is YNNKEL (reference sequence). CDR3: CASSEMGQPPGEQYF. As DNA, the CDR3 is TGTGCCAGCAGCGAAATGGGACAGCCCCCGGGCGAGCAGTACTTC.

V gene TRBV9 combines with J gene TRBJ2-7; 9 bases are a match to TRBD1. The junction had 10 bases not matched to a gene; V was cut back by 4 bases and J by 2 bases. Germline-derived CDR1 and CDR2 are SGDLS and YYNGEE. The length of the CDR3 is 16 residues. DNA for the CDR3: TGTGCCAGCAGCCCGCACGGGACAGGGCTTACCTACGAGCAGTACTTC. Translating it yields CASSPHGTGLTYEQYF.

This clonotype was detected a few times. This sequence joins TRBV5-1 and TRBJ2-3, with D possibly matching TRBD2 (5 bases). CDR3 length equals 14 residues. V lost 4 bases and J lost 4, with 13 bases in between. Germline loops: CDR1 SGHRS, CDR2 YFSETQ. The CDR3 DNA sequence: TGCGCCAGCAGCATGGCTAGCAGTTCAGATACGCAGTATTTT. Its protein is CASSMASSSDTQYF. The full variable domain, its missing parts supplied by reference TRBV5-1 and TRBJ2-3, is KAGVTQTPRYLIKTRGQQVTLSCSPISGHRSVSWYQQTPGQGLQFLFEYFSETQRNKGNFPGRFSGRQFSNSRSEMNVSTLELGDSALYLCASSMASSSDTQYFGPGTRLTVL.

This clonotype showed up many times. The genes are TRBV4-1 and TRBJ2-5, with D tentatively TRBD2 (5 bases). The CDR3 spans 16 residues. V dropped 1 base and J dropped 1 base, with 13 bases sitting between them. The germline CDR1 and CDR2 sequences are MGHRA and YSYEKL. CDR3 in amino acids: CASSQGEGTFQETQYF. The CDR3 DNA sequence: TGCGCCAGCAGCCAAGGTGAGGGAACTTTCCAAGAGACCCAGTACTTC.

This chain connects TRBV7-9 to TRBJ2-7; TRBD2 matches 14 bases. Germline loops: CDR1 SEHNR, CDR2 FQNEAQ (reference sequence). V was clipped by 5 bases and J by 4 bases; unmatched bases: 7. CDR3 length: 16 residues. Here the CDR3 DNA reads TGTGCCAGCAGCCCGGGACTAGCGGGAGATCAATACGAGCAGTACTTC. Translated, it gives CASSPGLAGDQYEQYF.

The rearrangement links TRBV5-1 to TRBJ2-1; maybe TRBD1 (6 bases). CDR1 and CDR2 from the germline V gene are SGHRS and YFSETQ. The CDR3 runs to 13 residues. Trimming pared 4 bases from V and 8 bases from J, leaving 13 bases between. The CDR3 spells CASSIKPGDEQFF. Written as DNA, the CDR3 is TGCGCCAGCAGCATAAAACCAGGGGATGAGCAGTTCTTC.

The rearrangement uses TRBV7-6 and TRBJ1-3; weak D call: TRBD1 (5 bases). V lost 4 bases to trimming and J lost 0 bases, with 13 bases between them. The CDR3 extends over 16 amino acids. Germline CDR1 and CDR2: SGHVS and FNYEAQ. The CDR3 DNA is TGTGCCAGCAGCTCGTGGGACTGGGACTCTGGAAACACCATATATTTT. Translated, it gives CASSSWDWDSGNTIYF. The entire variable domain, with the rest obtained from reference TRBV7-6 and TRBJ1-3, is as follows: GAGVSQSPRYKVTKRGQDVALRCDPISGHVSLYWYRQALGQGPEFLTYFNYEAQQDKSGLPNDRFSAERPEGSISTLTIQRTEQRDSAMYRCASSSWDWDSGNTIYFGEGSWLTVV.

The chain is built from TRBV20-1 and TRBJ1-2, with D possibly matching TRBD1 (6 bases). The CDR3 loop spans 15 amino acids. V gave up 0 bases and J gave up 2 bases, with 13 bases separating them. Germline loops: CDR1 DFQATT, CDR2 SNEGSKA (reference sequence). DNA for the CDR3: TGCAGTGCTAGAGATTGGGGGGCCCTGAACTATGGCTACACCTTC. It translates to CSARDWGALNYGYTF.